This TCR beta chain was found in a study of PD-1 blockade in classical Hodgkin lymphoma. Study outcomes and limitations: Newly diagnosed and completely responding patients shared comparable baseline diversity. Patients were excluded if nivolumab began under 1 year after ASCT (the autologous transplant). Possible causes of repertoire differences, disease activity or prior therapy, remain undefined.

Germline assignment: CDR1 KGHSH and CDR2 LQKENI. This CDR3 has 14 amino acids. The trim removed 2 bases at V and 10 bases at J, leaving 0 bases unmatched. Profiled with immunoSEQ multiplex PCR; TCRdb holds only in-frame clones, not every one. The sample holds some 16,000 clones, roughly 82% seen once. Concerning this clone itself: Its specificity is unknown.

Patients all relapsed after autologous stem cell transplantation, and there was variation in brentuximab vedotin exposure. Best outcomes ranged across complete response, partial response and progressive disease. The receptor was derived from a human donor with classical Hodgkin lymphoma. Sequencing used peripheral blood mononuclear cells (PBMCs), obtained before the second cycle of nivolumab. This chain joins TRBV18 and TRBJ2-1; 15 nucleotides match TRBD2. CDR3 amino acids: CASSPGTSGGEQFF. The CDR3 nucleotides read TGTGCCAGCTCACCAGGGACTAGCGGGGGGGAGCAGTTCTTC.